One sample yielded the 24 T cell receptor beta chains listed below, sequenced in a study of shared clonotypes between healthy human individuals. Clones were sequenced by immunoSEQ multiplex PCR, and TCRdb holds only the in-frame ones, with some missing. The sample lists some 470,000 clones, roughly four fifths seen once, with roughly 13% in the top ten. The sequencing input was PBMCs. The origin of the receptors is a woman in her thirties or forties in good health. Some clones in this sample may be carry-over from other donors' samples.

The V and J genes are TRBV6-6 and TRBJ2-5; D ambiguous. CDR3 length equals 13 residues. V was cut by 6 bases and J by 5 bases, with 13 bases left in between. From germline, CDR1 is MNHNY and CDR2 SVGAGI (reference sequence). The CDR3: CASRAHNRETQYF. The CDR3 DNA is TGTGCCAGCAGGGCCCACAACCGGGAGACCCAGTACTTC.

V is TRBV5-4 and J is TRBJ2-2; TRBD2 agrees at 8 bases. Unmatched junction bases numbered 2, after V lost 0 bases and J lost 4 bases. Germline V gene data show CDR1 as SGHNT and CDR2 as YYREEE (reference sequence). The CDR3 contains 15 residues. CDR3 residues: CASSLDAGGTGELFF. The CDR3 DNA follows: TGTGCCAGCAGCTTGGATGCGGGGGGCACCGGGGAGCTGTTTTTT.

This chain connects TRBV7-8 to TRBJ1-4; TRBD1 is a possible D gene (6 bases). Germline V gene sequence: CDR1 SGHVS, CDR2 FQNEAQ. The CDR3 covers 17 residues. Trimming shortened V by 5 bases and J by 0 bases, and 16 bases separated the two germline ends. CDR3: CASSPRQVRTTNEKLFF. CDR3 DNA sequence: TGTGCCAGCAGCCCAAGACAGGTCCGCACAACTAATGAAAAACTGTTTTTT.

This chain joins TRBV6-1 and TRBJ1-3, with unresolved D. Trimming took off 6 bases at V and 0 bases at J, with 12 bases between the two ends. Germline V gene lookup returns CDR1 MNHNS and CDR2 SASEGT. This CDR3 contains 15 residues. CDR3: CASRDGLISGNTIYF. The CDR3 DNA reads as TGTGCCAGCAGGGATGGCCTTATCTCTGGAAACACCATATATTTT.

V usage is TRBV7-3 and J usage is TRBJ2-6; D gene unclear. This CDR3 has 15 residues. V lost 5 bases to trimming and J lost 3 bases, with 11 bases between them. Germline lookup yields CDR1 SGHTA and CDR2 FQGTGA. This CDR3 reads CASSPSGGGANVLTF. For the CDR3, the DNA is TGTGCCAGCAGCCCATCGGGTGGTGGGGCCAACGTCCTGACTTTC.

The rearrangement joins TRBV30 to TRBJ2-2, with 12 bases that match TRBD2. V lost 4 bases to trimming and J lost 6 bases; unmatched junction nucleotides: 6. The CDR3 length is 15 residues. CDR1 and CDR2 from the germline V gene are GTSNPN and SVGIG (reference sequence). CDR3 region: CAWNRLAGGSGELFF. In DNA, the CDR3 is TGTGCCTGGAATAGGCTAGCGGGAGGGTCCGGGGAGCTGTTTTTT.

The chain uses TRBV28 and TRBJ2-2, with a possible D match to TRBD2 (6 bases). The CDR3 contains 15 residues. V dropped 6 bases and J dropped 3 bases, with 14 bases sitting between them. Per germline, CDR1 MDHEN and CDR2 SYDVKM. CDR3 DNA: TGTGCCAGCAGACCGGGACTCACCGACACCGGGGAGCTGTTTTTT. This encodes CASRPGLTDTGELFF. Full variable domain (remainder filled in from reference TRBV28 and TRBJ2-2): DVKVTQSSRYLVKRTGEKVFLECVQDMDHENMFWYRQDPGLGLRLIYFSYDVKMKEKGDIPEGYSVSREKKERFSLILESASTNQTSMYLCASRPGLTDTGELFFGEGSRLTVL.

This clone was seen just once. The genes are TRBV27 and TRBJ1-3; TRBD1 matches at 7 bases. This CDR3 has 15 residues. Looked up from germline, CDR1 is MNHEY and CDR2 is SMNVEV (reference sequence). V shed 6 bases and J 2 bases; nucleotides not matched to a gene: 7. As DNA, the CDR3 is TGTGCCAGCAGACCAATGGGACAGACTGGAAACACCATATATTTT. Translated: CASRPMGQTGNTIYF.

CDR3 protein: CASSLSRQGAGQPQHF. In DNA, the CDR3 is TGTGCCAGCAGTTTGTCCCGACAGGGGGCTGGACAGCCCCAGCATTTT. The gene calls are TRBV27 and TRBJ1-5; 10 positions match TRBD1. Germline V gene sequence: CDR1 MNHEY, CDR2 SMNVEV (reference sequence). This CDR3 comprises 16 residues. The V and J ends lost 3 bases and 7 bases, in that order; junction bases with no gene match: 9.

The V gene is TRBV4-1, the J gene TRBJ2-1; TRBD2 is a possible D gene (5 bases). This CDR3 region has 15 residues. In germline, CDR1 is MGHRA, CDR2 YSYEKL. The ends were cut back, 4 bases at V and 5 bases at J, with 15 bases in the middle. The CDR3 sequence is CASSPQLVRNNEQFF. Here the CDR3 DNA reads TGCGCCAGCAGCCCCCAACTAGTTCGGAACAATGAGCAGTTCTTC.

The V gene is TRBV7-9, the J gene TRBJ2-5, with D possibly matching TRBD1 (6 bases). V was pared by 5 bases and J by 2 bases, with 12 bases between. Germline V gene sequence: CDR1 SEHNR, CDR2 FQNEAQ (reference sequence). The CDR3 has 14 amino acids. The CDR3 DNA follows: TGTGCCAGCAGCCGTGGGACATTACAAGAGACCCAGTACTTC. As protein: CASSRGTLQETQYF. Full variable domain (outside the CDR3, taken from reference TRBV7-9 and TRBJ2-5): DTGVSQNPRHKITKRGQNVTFRCDPISEHNRLYWYRQTLGQGPEFLTYFQNEAQLEKSRLLSDRFSAERPKGSFSTLEIQRTEQGDSAMYLCASSRGTLQETQYFGPGTRLLVL.

Ten or more counts support this clone. The V call is TRBV27, the J call TRBJ2-7; 12 nucleotides agree with TRBD2. The germline CDR1 and CDR2 sequences are MNHEY and SMNVEV (reference sequence). The CDR3 has 19 amino acids. V was pared by 6 bases and J by 0 bases, with 15 bases of the junction left unmatched. The CDR3 reads CASSPSETSGSPFSYEQYF. CDR3 nucleotide sequence: TGTGCCAGCAGCCCCTCCGAGACTAGCGGGAGTCCCTTCTCCTACGAGCAGTACTTC.

This clone showed up just once. V gene TRBV2 combines with J gene TRBJ1-2, with TRBD1 as a possible D gene (5 bases). V was pared by 6 bases and J by 1 base, with 12 bases between. CDR1 and CDR2 from the germline V gene are SNHLY and FYNNEI. The CDR3 loop spans 14 amino acids. CDR3 coding DNA: TGTGCCAGCAGGATCCCGGGGGTTAACTATGGCTACACCTTC. This codes for CASRIPGVNYGYTF.

This chain links TRBV30 with TRBJ2-3, with D possibly TRBD2 on 6 matching bases. Germline V CDR1 and CDR2: GTSNPN, SVGIG (reference sequence). V gave up 0 bases and J gave up 2 bases, with 9 bases separating them. The CDR3 is made up of 14 amino acids. CDR3 in amino acids: CAWSVGRLTDTQYF. CDR3 DNA: TGTGCCTGGAGTGTAGGGAGGCTCACAGATACGCAGTATTTT.

This clone was counted only a few times. This sequence joins TRBV10-3 and TRBJ1-1; no firm D call. CDR1 is ENHRY, CDR2 SYGVKD, per germline. The CDR3 is 16 amino acids. Trimming removed 0 bases from V and 0 bases from J, with 11 bases in between. CDR3 coding DNA: TGTGCCATCAGTGAGTCCGGGGTGAGGGTGAACACTGAAGCTTTCTTT. This gives the protein CAISESGVRVNTEAFF.

The V and J genes are TRBV11-1 and TRBJ2-3; 8 nucleotides line up with TRBD2. Losses at the gene ends were 4 bases for V and 9 bases for J; bases not matched to a gene: 18. Germline V gives CDR1 SGHAT, CDR2 FQDESV (reference sequence). This CDR3 is built from 17 residues. CDR3 coding DNA: TGTGCCAGCAGCTCGGGGGGGGACACCATCACCCAGAGGACGCAGTATTTT. Translated, it gives CASSSGGDTITQRTQYF.

J is TRBJ2-7 and V is TRBV4-2, with 8 positions matching TRBD1. This CDR3 region has 17 residues. Trimming took 0 bases from V and 2 from J; bases not matched to a gene: 9. Germline V lookup: CDR1 LGHNA, CDR2 YNFKEQ. The CDR3 region is CASSQDRAGQVAYEQYF. In DNA, the CDR3 is TGTGCCAGCAGCCAAGATCGGGCGGGACAGGTGGCCTACGAGCAGTACTTC.

This chain connects TRBV27 to TRBJ1-1, with D possibly being TRBD1 (5 bases). CDR3 length: 12 residues. V lost 4 bases, J lost 11 bases, and 14 bases lay in between. CDR1 and CDR2 (germline): MNHEY, SMNVEV (reference sequence). The CDR3 region is CASSSLQGEAFF. The CDR3 DNA sequence: TGTGCCAGCAGTTCCCTCCAGGGTGAGGCTTTCTTT.

The chain is built from TRBV5-1 and TRBJ1-2; D is unclear. Trimming removed 4 bases at V and 7 bases at J, with 17 bases between. The CDR3 has 14 amino acids. Per germline, CDR1 SGHRS and CDR2 YFSETQ. The DNA of the CDR3 is TGCGCCAGCAGCGACTTCGGGGTGGAGAGTGGCTACACCTTC. It translates to CASSDFGVESGYTF.

This clone turned up a few times. The chain has TRBV7-3 and TRBJ1-1, with 7 bases aligning to TRBD1. The CDR3 consists of 15 residues. The V segment lost 5 bases and the J segment 1 base; nucleotides outside the gene matches: 7. Germline CDR1 and CDR2: SGHTA and FQGTGA. The DNA of the CDR3 is TGTGCCAGCAGCCCACGACAGGGAGGGAACACTGAAGCTTTCTTT. Its protein product is CASSPRQGGNTEAFF.

This clone was counted once. The chain employs TRBV7-8 and TRBJ2-5, with D tentatively TRBD2 (5 bases). CDR3 length: 13 residues. Germline V gene sequence: CDR1 SGHVS, CDR2 FQNEAQ. V gave up 6 bases and J gave up 6 bases, with 14 bases separating them. CDR3 sequence: CASRQGAAQTQYF. As DNA, the CDR3 is TGTGCCAGCAGGCAAGGAGCGGCCCAGACCCAGTACTTC.

The CDR3 reads CASSPQGSNQPQHF. The CDR3 DNA reads TGTGCCAGCAGCCCACAGGGGAGCAATCAGCCCCAGCATTTT. V and J are TRBV11-2 and TRBJ1-5, with 7 bases identical to TRBD1. V was clipped by 5 bases and J by 1 base; unmatched bases: 2. The CDR3 extends over 14 amino acids. Germline V gene lookup returns CDR1 SGHAT and CDR2 FQNNGV.

The chain links TRBV25-1 to TRBJ2-4; D uncertain. The CDR3 is made up of 15 amino acids. The V and J ends lost 3 bases and 3 bases respectively, with 12 bases between them. The germline V gene has CDR1 MGHDK and CDR2 SYGVNS. The CDR3 here is CASSDALMGKNIQYF. In DNA form, the CDR3 reads TGTGCCAGCAGTGACGCGCTTATGGGCAAAAACATTCAGTACTTC.

The chain carries TRBV7-8 and TRBJ1-2; D gene ambiguous. Trimming removed 1 base from V and 4 bases from J, with 10 bases in between. Germline V gene sequence: CDR1 SGHVS, CDR2 FQNEAQ. The CDR3 runs to 14 residues. CDR3 region: CASSLGPEPYGYTF. CDR3 nucleotide sequence: TGTGCCAGCAGCTTAGGTCCAGAACCCTATGGCTACACCTTC.